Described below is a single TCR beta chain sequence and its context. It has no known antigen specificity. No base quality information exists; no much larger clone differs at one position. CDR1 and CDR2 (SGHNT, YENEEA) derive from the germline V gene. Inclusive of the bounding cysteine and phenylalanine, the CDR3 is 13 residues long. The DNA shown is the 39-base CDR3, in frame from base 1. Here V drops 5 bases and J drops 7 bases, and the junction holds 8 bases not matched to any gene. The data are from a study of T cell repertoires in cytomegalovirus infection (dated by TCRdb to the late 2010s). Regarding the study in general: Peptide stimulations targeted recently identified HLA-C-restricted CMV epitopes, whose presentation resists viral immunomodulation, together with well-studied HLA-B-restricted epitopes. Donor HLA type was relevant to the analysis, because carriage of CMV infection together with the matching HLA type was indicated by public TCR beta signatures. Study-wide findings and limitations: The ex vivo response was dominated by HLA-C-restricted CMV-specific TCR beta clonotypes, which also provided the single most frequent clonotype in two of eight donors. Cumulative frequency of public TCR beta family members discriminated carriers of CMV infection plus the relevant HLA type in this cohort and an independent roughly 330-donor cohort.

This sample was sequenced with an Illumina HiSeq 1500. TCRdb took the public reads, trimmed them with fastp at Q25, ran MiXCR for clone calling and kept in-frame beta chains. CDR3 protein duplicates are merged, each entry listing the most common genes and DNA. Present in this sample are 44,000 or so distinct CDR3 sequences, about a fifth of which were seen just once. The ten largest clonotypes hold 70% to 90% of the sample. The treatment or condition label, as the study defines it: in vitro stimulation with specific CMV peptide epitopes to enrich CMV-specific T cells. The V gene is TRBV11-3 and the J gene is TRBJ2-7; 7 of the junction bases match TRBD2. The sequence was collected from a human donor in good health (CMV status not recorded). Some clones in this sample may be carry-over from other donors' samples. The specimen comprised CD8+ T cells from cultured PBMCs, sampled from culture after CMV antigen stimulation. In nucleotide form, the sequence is TGTGCCAGCAGCCCAAGCGGGGCAAATGAGCAGTACTTC. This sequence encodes CASSPSGANEQYF.